This note documents a single T cell receptor (beta chain) sequence. Its matching antigen is unknown. Treatment of the sample: some 20 received Ad26.COV2.S at low or high dose, single or two shots; about 5 received placebo; per-sample allocation not given. Specimens were obtained on day 63 following the first vaccine or placebo injection. As its vector, the vaccine had Ad26, which expressed Wuhan-strain SARS-CoV-2 spike. This entry belongs to a study of Ad26.COV2.S vaccination and SARS-CoV-2 variants. Overall study results and limits: There was a possibility that the TCR breadth and depth analyses underestimated total T cell responses.

Generated by immunoSEQ multiplex PCR, the TCRdb table keeps only in-frame clones and is missing some. The data show 400,000 to 500,000 clones, over 75% seen once. V gave up 1 base and J gave up 13 bases, with 11 bases separating them. The CDR3 has 12 amino acids. This material consisted of peripheral blood, taken in a trial of Ad26.COV2.S vaccine versus placebo. The chain has TRBV12-3 or TRBV12-4 and TRBJ2-1, with D unclear. This sequence was found in a person between 18 and 65 years old who received the Ad26.COV2.S COVID-19 vaccine or a placebo. In nucleotides, the CDR3 is TGTGCCAGCAGTTTAGGCCAGAGACTTCAGTTCTTC. Translation: CASSLGQRLQFF.